This TCR beta chain was captured in a study of T cell changes during pregnancy in multiple sclerosis. Germline V gene sequence: CDR1 SGHAT, CDR2 FQNNGV. The ends lost 5 bases at V and 9 bases at J; junction bases unmatched: 9. There are 15 residues in the CDR3. The table lists this clone with a few counts. Data came from immunoSEQ multiplex PCR; TCRdb stores just in-frame clones and leaves some out. The sample lists some 48,000 clones, 80% to 90% occurring once. The material was CD8+ T cells from peripheral blood mononuclear cells, obtained in the second trimester of pregnancy. The TCR was taken from a female donor with multiple sclerosis, enrolled in a pregnancy study. This sequence joins TRBV11-2 and TRBJ1-6, with 8 bases matching TRBD1. CDR3 sequence: CASSPGQGLVSPLHF. CDR3 in DNA: TGTGCCAGCAGCCCAGGACAGGGACTTGTTTCACCCCTCCACTTT.